Below, 16 T cell receptor beta chains from the same sample are listed, as sequenced in a study of T cells after posttransplantation cyclophosphamide. Profiling relied on immunoSEQ multiplex PCR, and the TCRdb table lists in-frame clones only, not all of them. The sample yields 25,000 to 30,000 clones, without any singletons. Sequencing was performed on PBMCs. These receptors came from a man over 45 in good health, CMV-negative, and a related stem cell transplant donor.

At least ten counts were recorded for this clone. The chain employs TRBV19 and TRBJ1-3; maybe TRBD1 (6 bases). CDR1 and CDR2 (germline): LNHDA, SQIVND (reference sequence). Between the trimmed V and J ends, which lost 6 bases and 0 bases, there was a span of 9 bases. This CDR3 spans 14 amino acids. The CDR3 protein is CASRRTVSGNTIYF. CDR3 coding DNA: TGTGCCAGTAGGAGGACAGTCTCTGGAAACACCATATATTTT.

This clone has a count of ten or more. The sample has other DNA sequences that encode this CDR3 too. The rearrangement uses TRBV18 and TRBJ1-2; 7 positions match TRBD1. This CDR3 is built from 14 residues. The V gene end was trimmed by 0 bases and the J gene end by 6 bases; junction bases not matched to a gene: 4. Germline CDR1 KGHSH, CDR2 LQKENI. CDR3 in amino acids: CASSPPGDRDGYTF. For the CDR3, the DNA is TGTGCCAGCTCACCACCGGGTGACAGGGATGGCTACACCTTC.

This clone has ten or more counts. V and J are TRBV5-4 and TRBJ1-1; 7 bases line up with TRBD1. Germline V gives CDR1 SGHNT, CDR2 YYREEE (reference sequence). This CDR3 region has 14 residues. V gave up 1 base and J gave up 13 bases; unmatched junction bases: 13. This chain's CDR3 is CASSLKGATLVDFF. The DNA for the CDR3 is TGTGCCAGCAGCTTGAAGGGGGCCACACTGGTGGATTTCTTT.

Many counts were recorded for this clone. This chain joins TRBV7-2 and TRBJ2-1; D might be TRBD2 (6 bases). Looked up from germline, CDR1 is SGHTA and CDR2 is FQGNSA. The CDR3 has 15 amino acids. With 3 bases removed from V and 6 bases from J, the gap between germline ends came to 15 bases. As DNA, the CDR3 is TGTGCCAGCAGCTTTTCATCGGGACTCCCCAATGAGCAGTTCTTC. Translating it yields CASSFSSGLPNEQFF.

This clone was found many times. This chain connects TRBV27 to TRBJ1-1; 10 bases fit TRBD1. CDR1 and CDR2 (germline): MNHEY, SMNVEV (reference sequence). CDR3 length: 16 amino acids. Trimming removed 5 bases from V and 0 bases from J; junction bases left unmatched: 6. CDR3 in DNA: TGTGCCAGCAGTACGAGACAGGGGGCCATGAACACTGAAGCTTTCTTT. This gives the protein CASSTRQGAMNTEAFF.

This clone was recorded many times. V is TRBV18 and J is TRBJ2-5, with 10 bases aligning to TRBD1. Germline-derived CDR1 and CDR2 are KGHSH and LQKENI. The CDR3 has 14 residues. V trimming: 6 bases; J trimming: 7 bases; junction bases outside the gene matches: 8. CDR3 DNA: TGTGCCAGCTCGGCAGGGACAGGGGAGGCGACCCAGTACTTC. Translated, it gives CASSAGTGEATQYF.

This clone was counted at least ten times. The gene calls are TRBV11-3 and TRBJ2-2, with 7 bases fitting TRBD1. V lost 6 bases, J lost 2 bases, and 3 bases stayed unmatched. CDR3 size: 14 residues. In germline, CDR1 is SGHNT, CDR2 YENEEA. In DNA, the CDR3 is TGTGCCAGCAGTACAGGGGCCAACACCGGGGAGCTGTTTTTT. Translation gives CASSTGANTGELFF.

This clone appeared many times. This chain links TRBV18 with TRBJ2-1, with no clear D. Germline V lookup: CDR1 KGHSH, CDR2 LQKENI. V lost 2 bases and J lost 5, with 7 bases in between. The CDR3 runs 13 residues. CDR3 in DNA: TGTGCCAGCTCACCATCGGCGGACAATGAGCAGTTCTTC. Its protein is CASSPSADNEQFF.

The table lists this clone with many counts. J is TRBJ2-7 and V is TRBV5-4; tentative D call: TRBD1 (6 bases). Germline V gene data show CDR1 as SGHNT and CDR2 as YYREEE (reference sequence). Trimming pared 4 bases from V and 6 bases from J, leaving 8 bases between. This CDR3 contains 11 residues. CDR3 sequence: CASSMTGEQYF. The CDR3 DNA follows: TGTGCCAGCAGCATGACAGGCGAGCAGTACTTC.

A note on this clone: This may be a read error: a much more frequent sequence differs by one nucleotide. The same CDR3 is also encoded by other DNA sequences in this sample. The chain links TRBV11-2 to TRBJ2-5, with 7 bases lining up with TRBD1. With the DNA end fitting TRBJ2-7 better, the J assignment may be wrong. The CDR3 has 14 amino acids. CDR1 is SGHAT and CDR2 is FQNNGV in the germline V gene. The CDR3 reads CASSPPGQSYEQYF. Written as DNA, the CDR3 is TGTGCCAGCAGCCCTCCGGGACAGTCCTACGAGCAGTACTTC.

Of note for this clone: A read error may explain this, as a much larger clone is one base away. Other DNA sequences in the same sample also yield this CDR3. The rearrangement links TRBV6-8 to TRBJ1-1, with D possibly matching TRBD1 (5 bases). Germline CDR1 reads MNHGY; CDR2 reads SAAAGT. The CDR3 spans 15 residues. CDR3 sequence reads: CASSFCRVRNTEAFF. The CDR3 DNA reads TGCGCCAGCAGTTTCTGCAGGGTGAGAAACACTGAAGCTTTCTTT.

This clone occurred many times. This sequence joins TRBV5-1 and TRBJ2-7, with TRBD1 as a possible D gene (5 bases). The ends were cut back, 1 base at V and 2 bases at J, with 10 bases in the middle. The CDR3 is made up of 14 amino acids. Germline V CDR1 and CDR2: SGHRS, YFSETQ. CDR3 residues: CASSLIPGTYEQYF. The DNA for the CDR3 is TGCGCCAGCAGCTTGATTCCAGGGACCTACGAGCAGTACTTC.

The sample holds many counts of this clone. The genes are TRBV7-6 and TRBJ1-2, with D perhaps TRBD1 (5 bases). Deletions cut 1 base from V and 3 bases from J, with 21 bases between. The germline gives CDR1 SGHVS, CDR2 FNYEAQ. This CDR3 comprises 18 residues. CDR3 DNA sequence: TGTGCCAGCAGCTTAGGTTCGGAGGGGCTCTTTCGGGACTATGGCTACACCTTC. This codes for CASSLGSEGLFRDYGYTF.

This clone was found many times. The chain has TRBV30 and TRBJ2-1; TRBD1 aligns across 7 bases. Unmatched junction bases numbered 6, after V lost 3 bases and J lost 7 bases. Looked up from germline, CDR1 is GTSNPN and CDR2 is SVGIG (reference sequence). This CDR3 has 13 residues. CDR3 nucleotides: TGTGCCTGGAGCGAGGGGGCATGGAATGAGCAGTTCTTC. Translated, it gives CAWSEGAWNEQFF.

This clone showed up many times. The sample has other DNA sequences that encode this CDR3 too. V usage is TRBV28 and J usage is TRBJ2-1; 11 bases are a match to TRBD2. The germline CDR1 and CDR2 sequences are MDHEN and SYDVKM. V was clipped by 5 bases and J by 4 bases; unmatched bases: 7. CDR3 size: 16 residues. CDR3 protein: CASSAPGTSGYNEQFF. The CDR3, as DNA: TGTGCCAGCAGTGCACCGGGGACTAGCGGATACAATGAGCAGTTCTTC.

The sample holds many counts of this clone. The chain links TRBV5-6 to TRBJ2-7; D possibly corresponds to TRBD2 (5 bases). The germline V and J ends were trimmed by 4 bases and 2 bases, with 16 bases remaining between them. This CDR3 comprises 15 residues. Germline CDR1 is SGHDT and CDR2 is YYEEEE. CDR3 nucleotides: TGTGCCAGCAGCAAATCTGGGTCGGGGACCTACGAGCAGTACTTC. Translated: CASSKSGSGTYEQYF.